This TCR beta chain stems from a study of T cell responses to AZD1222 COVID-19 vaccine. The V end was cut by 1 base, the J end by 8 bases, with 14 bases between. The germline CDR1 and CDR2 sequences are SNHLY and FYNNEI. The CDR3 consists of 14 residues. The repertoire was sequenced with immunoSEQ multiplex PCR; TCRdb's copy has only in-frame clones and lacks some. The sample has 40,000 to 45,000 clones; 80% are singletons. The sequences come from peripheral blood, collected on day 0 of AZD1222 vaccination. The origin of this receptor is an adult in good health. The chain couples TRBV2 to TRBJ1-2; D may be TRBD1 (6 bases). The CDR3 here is CASSEVRGAGGYTF. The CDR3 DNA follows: TGTGCCAGCAGTGAAGTGCGGGGGGCTGGAGGCTACACCTTC.